A few counts support the clone carrying this T cell receptor (beta chain). As processed by the authors: Counts of nucleated cells, estimated from reference gene primer amplification, were obtained. Libraries were prepared by immunoSEQ multiplex PCR; TCRdb keeps only in-frame clonotypes and omits some of them. Clonal size and the V and J genes are those of that table, whereas D and trimming came from the DNA. The table lists about 190,000 clones, roughly nine tenths of them singletons. This entry is derived from a study of blood T cell repertoires in COVID-19. Study-level background: Whether acute or convalescent, the COVID-19 samples came from the United States, Italy and Spain.

This receptor was taken from a man aged 35-49 years with acute or convalescent COVID-19. The sample was peripheral blood.

The CDR3 region is CASSLTGGQPQHF. CDR3 sequence (DNA): TGCGCCAGCAGCTTGACAGGGGGTCAGCCCCAGCATTTT. The rearrangement joins TRBV5-1 to TRBJ1-5, with 8 bases aligning to TRBD1. The V gene's germline CDR1 is SGHRS and CDR2 YFSETQ. V was clipped by 1 base and J by 6 bases; unmatched bases: 0. The CDR3 contains 13 residues.